A single sample gave rise to the 23 T cell receptor beta chains below, sequenced in a study of identical twins. TCRdb ran MiXCR on the 5' RACE reads and lists one entry per CDR3 protein. Altogether approximately 680,000 distinct CDR3 sequences are present, roughly 6.6% being singletons, with the ten largest covering 1.5% to 2%. These sequences were also reported in another study, on yellow fever vaccine responses in identical twins.

The source material was PBMCs. The source is a woman between 18 and 29 years old in good health.

The table lists this clonotype with many counts. The V gene is TRBV29-1, the J gene TRBJ1-2, with 9 bases identical to TRBD1. The CDR3 runs to 12 residues. Germline V lookup: CDR1 SQVTM, CDR2 ANQGSEA. V lost 4 bases, J lost 3 bases, and 0 bases stayed unmatched. The CDR3 DNA sequence: TGCAGCGTTGGGACAGGGGACTATGGCTACACCTTC. As protein: CSVGTGDYGYTF.

This clonotype occurred a few times. V and J are TRBV7-8 and TRBJ1-6, with D hard to call. Germline V gene data show CDR1 as SGHVS and CDR2 as FQNEAQ. The CDR3 has 15 amino acids. Deletions cut 4 bases from V and 15 bases from J, with 22 bases between. CDR3 loop: CASSSGGFSRSVLHF. The DNA of the CDR3 is TGTGCCAGCAGCTCCGGTGGCTTCTCCCGTTCGGTCCTCCACTTT.

This clonotype showed up just a few times. This chain joins TRBV14 and TRBJ2-5, with D unclear. CDR3 size: 12 residues. Germline V gene data show CDR1 as SGHDN and CDR2 as FVKESK. Trimming took 3 bases from V and 4 from J, leaving 6 bases between them. CDR3 DNA: TGTGCCAGCAGCCATTTATCAGAGACCCAGTACTTC. Translation gives CASSHLSETQYF.

This clonotype was seen at least ten times. The V call is TRBV7-9, the J call TRBJ1-5; D is uncertain. This CDR3 contains 13 residues. Germline loops: CDR1 SEHNR, CDR2 FQNEAQ (reference sequence). V lost 4 bases to trimming and J lost 0 bases, with 4 bases between them. CDR3 residues: CASSWDSNQPQHF. CDR3 coding DNA: TGTGCCAGCAGCTGGGATAGCAATCAGCCCCAGCATTTT.

This clonotype has a handful of counts. The chain links TRBV5-1 to TRBJ2-3, with 10 nucleotides matching TRBD1. Trimming took 3 bases from V and 6 from J; bases not matched to a gene: 4. The CDR3 runs to 14 residues. Germline V CDR1 and CDR2: SGHRS, YFSETQ. For the CDR3, the DNA is TGCGCCAGCAGCTGGGGACAGGGGTCGGATACGCAGTATTTT. Amino acid sequence: CASSWGQGSDTQYF.

The sample holds many counts of this clonotype. V is TRBV12-3 or TRBV12-4 and J is TRBJ2-5; 15 positions agree with TRBD2. CDR3 length: 18 amino acids. Trimming removed 1 base from V and 1 base from J; junction bases left unmatched: 4. CDR3 sequence (DNA): TGTGCCAGCAGTTTAGGGACTAGCGGGAGGGCTCTCCAAGAGACCCAGTACTTC. Its translation: CASSLGTSGRALQETQYF.

This clonotype has at least ten counts. This sequence joins TRBV5-1 and TRBJ2-3, with 7 bases that match TRBD2. The germline CDR1 and CDR2 sequences are SGHRS and YFSETQ. After removal of 4 bases from V and 6 bases from J, the junction contained 14 bases not matched to a gene. CDR3 length: 16 residues. CDR3 amino acids: CASSLTAGASGDTQYF. For the CDR3, the DNA is TGCGCCAGCAGCCTCACGGCGGGAGCCTCAGGGGATACGCAGTATTTT.

The chain links TRBV7-9 to TRBJ1-1; D remains unclear. The germline V and J ends were trimmed by 5 bases and 6 bases, with 13 bases remaining between them. The germline V gene has CDR1 SEHNR and CDR2 FQNEAQ (reference sequence). This CDR3 contains 13 residues. CDR3 protein: CASSPTISAEAFF. CDR3 coding DNA: TGTGCCAGCAGCCCGACAATTTCCGCTGAAGCTTTCTTT.

The chain combines TRBV7-9 with TRBJ2-1; 9 bases fit TRBD2. Germline V CDR1 and CDR2: SEHNR, FQNEAQ (reference sequence). The V and J ends lost 4 bases and 0 bases, in that order; junction bases with no gene match: 4. CDR3 length: 16 residues. The CDR3 sequence: CASSSPAGGSYNEQFF. The CDR3 DNA sequence: TGTGCCAGCAGCTCCCCAGCGGGGGGCTCCTACAATGAGCAGTTCTTC.

On this clonotype: A much larger clone is a single base away; this may be a read error. The chain joins TRBV20-1 to TRBJ2-1, with 11 bases identical to TRBD2. Trimming cost V 5 bases and J 11 bases; bases outside gene matches: 8. Germline CDR1 is DFQATT and CDR2 is SNEGSKA (reference sequence). The CDR3 consists of 13 residues. CDR3 DNA sequence: TGCAGTGCTCATAGCGGGGGGGCGGATCAGCAGTTCTTC. It codes for CSAHSGGADQQFF.

The table lists this clonotype with many counts. The chain has TRBV12-3 or TRBV12-4 and TRBJ2-7; tentative D call: TRBD1 (6 bases). The CDR3 length is 12 residues. Trimming took off 6 bases at V and 3 bases at J, with 9 bases between the two ends. The CDR3 nucleotides are TGTGCCAGCAGGACACAGGGCTACGAGCAGTACTTC. Protein sequence: CASRTQGYEQYF.

The V call is TRBV7-2, the J call TRBJ1-1; a possible D gene is TRBD1 (5 bases). CDR3 length: 14 amino acids. CDR1 SGHTA and CDR2 FQGNSA come from the germline V gene. V lost 1 base to trimming and J lost 4 bases, with 10 bases between them. Here the CDR3 DNA reads TGTGCCAGCAGCTTAGTGGGAGGGGTCACTGAAGCTTTCTTT. It codes for CASSLVGGVTEAFF.

Only a few counts were recorded for this clonotype. The V and J genes are TRBV7-2 and TRBJ1-1; 7 bases map to TRBD1. The CDR3 is made up of 15 amino acids. The junction had 9 bases not matched to a gene; V was cut back by 4 bases and J by 4 bases. CDR1 and CDR2 from the germline V gene are SGHTA and FQGNSA. This chain's CDR3 is CASSSPHRGFTEAFF. CDR3 sequence (DNA): TGTGCCAGCAGCTCCCCACACAGGGGATTCACTGAAGCTTTCTTT.

This chain joins TRBV29-1 and TRBJ2-7, with D perhaps matching TRBD1 or TRBD2 (5 bases each). This CDR3 comprises 15 residues. The germline V and J ends were trimmed by 7 bases and 0 bases, with 19 bases remaining between them. Looked up from germline, CDR1 is SQVTM and CDR2 is ANQGSEA. CDR3 region: CSATRGRQSSYEQYF. The CDR3 nucleotides read TGCAGCGCCACTCGGGGCAGGCAGAGCTCCTACGAGCAGTACTTC.

The V gene is TRBV7-9, the J gene TRBJ2-2; 7 nucleotides match TRBD2. The V and J ends lost 7 bases and 0 bases, in that order; junction bases with no gene match: 8. This CDR3 has 16 amino acids. The germline gives CDR1 SEHNR, CDR2 FQNEAQ (reference sequence). The CDR3 nucleotides read TGTGCCAGCATCAACCGGCTAGCGGCGAACACCGGGGAGCTGTTTTTT. Protein product: CASINRLAANTGELFF. The variable domain in full, with the rest retrieved from reference TRBV7-9 and TRBJ2-2, is DTGVSQNPRHKITKRGQNVTFRCDPISEHNRLYWYRQTLGQGPEFLTYFQNEAQLEKSRLLSDRFSAERPKGSFSTLEIQRTEQGDSAMYLCASINRLAANTGELFFGEGSRLTVL.

The sample holds many counts of this clonotype. This chain joins TRBV6-5 and TRBJ1-1; D unclear. Germline V CDR1 and CDR2: MNHEY, SVGAGI. V shed 0 bases and J shed 0 bases, with 5 bases lying between them. The CDR3 is made up of 14 amino acids. The CDR3 nucleotides read TGTGCCAGCAGTTACTCGGGTCTGAACACTGAAGCTTTCTTT. This gives the protein CASSYSGLNTEAFF.

V is TRBV6-2 or TRBV6-3 and J is TRBJ2-5; 7 positions match TRBD1. Trimming took 5 bases from V and 3 from J; bases not matched to a gene: 3. This CDR3 has 13 residues. CDR1 MNHEY and CDR2 SVGEGT come from the germline V gene. The CDR3 DNA follows: TGTGCCAGCAGTGCACAGGGGAAAGAGACCCAGTACTTC. Protein: CASSAQGKETQYF.

This clonotype has just a few counts. The rearrangement joins TRBV7-9 to TRBJ1-1; D is unresolved. The germline V gene encodes CDR1 SEHNR and CDR2 FQNEAQ (reference sequence). The CDR3 loop spans 14 amino acids. V lost 1 base and J 8 bases, leaving 14 bases between the germline ends. The CDR3 DNA reads as TGTGCCAGCAGCTTAGAGCTAGCGGTGAGCGAAGCTTTCTTT. It is translated as CASSLELAVSEAFF.

This clonotype showed up just a few times. This chain uses TRBV11-2 with TRBJ2-3; the match to TRBD1 covers 7 bases. The germline V gene encodes CDR1 SGHAT and CDR2 FQNNGV. The trim removed 5 bases at V and 2 bases at J, leaving 10 bases unmatched. This CDR3 comprises 16 residues. The CDR3 sequence is CASSHTGTAITDTQYF. CDR3 bases: TGTGCCAGCAGCCACACCGGGACAGCGATCACAGATACGCAGTATTTT.

The chain employs TRBV2 and TRBJ1-2; TRBD1 might be the D (5 bases). Trimming removed 4 bases from V and 2 bases from J, with 5 bases in between. Germline CDR1 is SNHLY and CDR2 is FYNNEI. The CDR3 sequence is 12 residues long. As DNA, the CDR3 is TGTGCCAGCAGTGCAGGGAACTATGGCTACACCTTC. This sequence encodes CASSAGNYGYTF.

The table lists this clonotype with a few counts. This chain connects TRBV29-1 to TRBJ2-5; TRBD1 agrees at 7 bases. The CDR3 covers 16 residues. The J segment lost 5 bases and the V segment lost 6 bases, leaving 18 bases of the junction unmatched. The germline CDR1 and CDR2 sequences are SQVTM and ANQGSEA. CDR3 protein: CSVPGYGTPRGETQYF. DNA for the CDR3: TGCAGCGTACCGGGATATGGGACACCCAGGGGGGAGACCCAGTACTTC.

The table lists this clonotype with a few counts. This chain connects TRBV6-5 to TRBJ2-2; D is undetermined. Germline CDR1 MNHEY, CDR2 SVGAGI. The CDR3 is made up of 16 amino acids. Deletions cut 2 bases from V and 4 bases from J, with 14 bases between. CDR3 DNA: TGTGCCAGCAGTTACATACGTTGGCAGGTCACCGGGGAGCTGTTTTTT. Translating it yields CASSYIRWQVTGELFF.

This clonotype has a handful of counts. V gene TRBV5-1 combines with J gene TRBJ2-5; 8 bases agree with TRBD2. Germline trimming cut 4 bases from V and 5 bases from J; bases unmatched to any gene: 13. CDR3 length equals 16 residues. Germline V gene sequence: CDR1 SGHRS, CDR2 YFSETQ. Here the CDR3 reads CASSPLPGGYLETQYF. The CDR3 nucleotides read TGCGCCAGCAGCCCGCTGCCGGGGGGGTATTTGGAGACCCAGTACTTC.